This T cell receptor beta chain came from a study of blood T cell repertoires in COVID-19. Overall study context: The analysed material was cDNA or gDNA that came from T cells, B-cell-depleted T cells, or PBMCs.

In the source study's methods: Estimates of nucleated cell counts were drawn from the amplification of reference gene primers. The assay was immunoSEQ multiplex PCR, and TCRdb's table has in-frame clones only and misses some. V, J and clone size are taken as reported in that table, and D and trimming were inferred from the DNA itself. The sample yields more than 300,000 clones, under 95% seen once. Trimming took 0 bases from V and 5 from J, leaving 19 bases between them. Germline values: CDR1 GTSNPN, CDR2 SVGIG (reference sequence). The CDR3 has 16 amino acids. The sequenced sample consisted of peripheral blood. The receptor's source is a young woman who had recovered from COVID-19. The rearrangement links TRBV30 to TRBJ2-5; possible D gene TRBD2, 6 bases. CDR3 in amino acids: CAWSVPSGAVGETQYF. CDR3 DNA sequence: TGTGCCTGGAGTGTACCGTCGGGAGCTGTGGGGGAGACCCAGTACTTC.